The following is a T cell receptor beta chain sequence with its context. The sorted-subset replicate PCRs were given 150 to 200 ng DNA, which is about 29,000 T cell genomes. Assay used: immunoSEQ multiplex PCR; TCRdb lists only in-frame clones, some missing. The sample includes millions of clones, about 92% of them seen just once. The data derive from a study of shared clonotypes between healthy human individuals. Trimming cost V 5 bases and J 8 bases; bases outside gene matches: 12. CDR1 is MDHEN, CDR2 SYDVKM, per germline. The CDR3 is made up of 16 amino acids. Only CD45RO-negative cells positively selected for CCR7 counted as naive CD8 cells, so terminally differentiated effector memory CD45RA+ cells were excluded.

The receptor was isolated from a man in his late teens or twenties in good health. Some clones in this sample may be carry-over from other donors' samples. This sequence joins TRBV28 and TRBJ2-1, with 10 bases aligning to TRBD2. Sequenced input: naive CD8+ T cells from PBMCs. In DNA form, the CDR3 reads TGTGCCAGCAGTCCAGCGGGAGGGTCTCCAAATGATGAGCAGTTCTTC. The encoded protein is CASSPAGGSPNDEQFF.